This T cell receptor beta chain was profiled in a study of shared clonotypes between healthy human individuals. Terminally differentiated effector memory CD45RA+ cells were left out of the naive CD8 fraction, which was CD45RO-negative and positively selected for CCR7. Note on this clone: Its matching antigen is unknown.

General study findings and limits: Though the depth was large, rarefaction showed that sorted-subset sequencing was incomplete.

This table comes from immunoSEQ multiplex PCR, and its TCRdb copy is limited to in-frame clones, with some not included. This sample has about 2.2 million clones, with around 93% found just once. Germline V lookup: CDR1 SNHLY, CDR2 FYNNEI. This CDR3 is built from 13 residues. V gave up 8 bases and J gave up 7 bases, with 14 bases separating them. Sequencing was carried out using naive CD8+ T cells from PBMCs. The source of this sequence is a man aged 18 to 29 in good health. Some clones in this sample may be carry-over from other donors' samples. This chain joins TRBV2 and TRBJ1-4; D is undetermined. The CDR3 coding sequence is TGTGCCAGCCTGGCTAGGGCAGGTGAAAAACTGTTTTTT. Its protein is CASLARAGEKLFF.